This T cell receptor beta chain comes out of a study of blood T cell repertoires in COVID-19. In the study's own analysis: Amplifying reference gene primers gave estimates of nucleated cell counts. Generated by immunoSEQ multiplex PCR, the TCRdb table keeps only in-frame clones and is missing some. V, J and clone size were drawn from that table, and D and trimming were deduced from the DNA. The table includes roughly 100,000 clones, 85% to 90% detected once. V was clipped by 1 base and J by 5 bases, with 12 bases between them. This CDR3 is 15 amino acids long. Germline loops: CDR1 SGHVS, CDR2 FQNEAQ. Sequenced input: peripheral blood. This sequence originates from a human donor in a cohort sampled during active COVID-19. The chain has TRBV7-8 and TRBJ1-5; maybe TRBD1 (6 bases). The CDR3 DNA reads TGTGCCAGCAGCTTAGAGACAGGTGGACATCAGCCCCAGCATTTT. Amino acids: CASSLETGGHQPQHF.